Listed below are T cell receptor beta chains from one sample, sequenced in a study of blood T cell repertoires in COVID-19. Profiling relied on immunoSEQ multiplex PCR, and the TCRdb table lists in-frame clones only, not all of them. The sample yields about 95,000 clones, approximately 80% seen once. The sequenced sample consisted of peripheral blood. All receptors come from a human donor in a cohort sampled during active COVID-19. The CDR3 runs from the conserved cysteine through the conserved F or W. Fields, in order: clone size, J gene, V gene, D gene, CDR3 DNA, CDR3 protein. A D gene is named only where the DNA matches it firmly. Only part of the rows carry a size: once, few, many, or a class if the clone is expanded.

>NA|TRBJ2-4|TRBV28|TRBD1
TGTGCCAGCAGTTTAATACAGGGGGGCCTTCTAGCCAAAAACATTCAGTACTTC
CASSLIQGGLLAKNIQYF
>NA|TRBJ2-1|TRBV10-1|NA
TGCGCCAGCAGTGAGCGGCAGGGTGGGCACAATGAGCAGTTCTTC
CASSERQGGHNEQFF
>once|TRBJ2-7|TRBV5-8|TRBD1
TGTGCCAGCAGCCCTAGGGGGACAGGCGGCTCCTACGAGCAGTACTTC
CASSPRGTGGSYEQYF
>NA|TRBJ2-3|TRBV5-1|TRBD2
TGCGCCAGCAGCTCCTGGACTAGCGGGAGGGCCGTTCCCGGAGCGCCAGATACGCAGTATTTT
CASSSWTSGRAVPGAPDTQYF
>NA|TRBJ1-5|TRBV18|NA
TGTGCCAGCTCACCTGCCACAGGGTACAATCAGCCCCAGCATTTT
CASSPATGYNQPQHF
>NA|TRBJ1-5|TRBV6-5|TRBD1
TGTGCCAGCAGCCCCGCGACAGGGGGAGGTCAGCCCCAGCATTTT
CASSPATGGGQPQHF
>NA|TRBJ2-3|TRBV6-1|NA
TGTGCCAGCAGTGAGTTTAGACAGACTAGCACAGATACGCAGTATTTT
CASSEFRQTSTDTQYF
>NA|TRBJ2-7|TRBV7-9|NA
TGTGCCAGCAGCTTAGATAACAGTCCGAGCGAGCAGTACTTC
CASSLDNSPSEQYF
>NA|TRBJ2-1|TRBV10-3|TRBD1
TGTGCCATGGGACAGTACAACAACAATGAGCAGTTCTTC
CAMGQYNNNEQFF
>NA|TRBJ2-1|TRBV5-1|TRBD1
TGCGCCAGCAGCTTAGGGGGATGGACAGGGGCGAGTGAGCAGTTCTTC
CASSLGGWTGASEQFF
>once|TRBJ2-5|TRBV19|NA
TGTGCCAGTAGACCCTTGGACAGCCGGGAGACCCAGTACTTC
CASRPLDSRETQYF
>NA|TRBJ2-2|TRBV19|NA
TGTGCCAGTAGTATTGACAGAACGAACACCGGGGAGCTGTTTTTT
CASSIDRTNTGELFF
>NA|TRBJ2-3|TRBV4-1|TRBD2
TGCGCCAGCAGCCAAGATGAGAACGGACTAGGGTTCACAGATACGCAGTATTTT
CASSQDENGLGFTDTQYF
>NA|TRBJ2-5|TRBV2|NA
TGTGCCAGCACTACCTTTCTGGCAAGCGGAGAAGAGACCCAGTACTTC
CASTTFLASGEETQYF
>NA|TRBJ1-4|TRBV7-9|TRBD1
TGTGCCAGCAGCTCCTACAGGGGGCGGGTGCCCCTTCGGGAAAAACTGTTTTTT
CASSSYRGRVPLREKLFF
>NA|TRBJ1-5|TRBV28|TRBD1
TGTGCCAGCAGTCTCTCCCTCGACAGGGGCAATCAGCCCCAGCATTTT
CASSLSLDRGNQPQHF
>NA|TRBJ2-7|TRBV7-9|NA
TGTGCCAGCAGCCCAGGCAGCGGGTTTGCCCTTGCCCACGAGCAGTACTTC
CASSPGSGFALAHEQYF
>once|TRBJ1-1|TRBV6-6|NA
TGTGCCAGCAGACCTACAGGCATGAACACTGAAGCTTTCTTT
CASRPTGMNTEAFF
>NA|TRBJ1-6|TRBV2|NA
TGTGCCAGCAGTGACGGAGTCTCCCAGTCTTCACCCCTCCACTTT
CASSDGVSQSSPLHF
>once|TRBJ1-5|TRBV6-6|NA
TGTGCCAGCAGTCTAGGACAGTTTAGCAATCAGCCCCAGCATTTT
CASSLGQFSNQPQHF
>NA|TRBJ2-3|TRBV12-3/TRBV12-4|NA
TGTGCCAGCGCCCCAGTGCTTTATACGCAGTATTTT
CASAPVLYTQYF
>few|TRBJ2-7|TRBV3-1/TRBV3-2|NA
TGTGCCAGCAGCCAAGATAGGGGTCGTTACGAGCAGTACTTC
CASSQDRGRYEQYF
>NA|TRBJ1-1|TRBV18|NA
TGTGCCAGCCTTCTTACAGGGACCGGGGCCACTGAAGCTTTCTTT
CASLLTGTGATEAFF
>NA|TRBJ2-7|TRBV10-2|NA
TGCGCCAGCAGTGAAACCCGTGGACGGGGCTACGAGCAGTACTTC
CASSETRGRGYEQYF
>NA|TRBJ2-2|TRBV27|TRBD2
TGTGCCACCTCAAACCGGGCGGCCGGGACTAGAGAGAACACCGGGGAGCTGTTTTTT
CATSNRAAGTRENTGELFF
>NA|TRBJ2-7|TRBV5-1|TRBD1
TGCGCCAGCAGCATCCCCCAGGGGGACTCCTACGAGCAGTACTTC
CASSIPQGDSYEQYF
>NA|TRBJ1-2|TRBV28|NA
TGTGCCAGCAGTTCCCAAACAGGGAGCGGCCCCTATTATGGCTACACCTTC
CASSSQTGSGPYYGYTF
>few|TRBJ2-5|TRBV9|TRBD2
TGTGCCAGCAGCGTTGGGACTAGCGGGGGCCTCCAAGAGACCCAGTACTTC
CASSVGTSGGLQETQYF
>NA|TRBJ2-2|TRBV19|TRBD2
TGTGCCAGTAGTATAGCTAGCGGGGGGCCGTCGGGCGGGGAGCTGTTTTTT
CASSIASGGPSGGELFF
>once|TRBJ2-3|TRBV28|TRBD1
TGTGCCAGCAGTTTCCGGACAGGGGGCGCAGATACGCAGTATTTT
CASSFRTGGADTQYF
>NA|TRBJ1-2|TRBV12-3/TRBV12-4|NA
TGTGCCAGCAGTCAGCGGGGTAACTATGGCTACACCTTC
CASSQRGNYGYTF
>NA|TRBJ1-6|TRBV12-3/TRBV12-4|NA
TGTGCCAGCGCGGCAGCCTATAATTCACCCCTCCACTTT
CASAAAYNSPLHF
>NA|TRBJ1-1|TRBV13|NA
TGTGCCAGCAGCCTCGGCGGGAACACTGAAGCTTTCTTT
CASSLGGNTEAFF
>NA|TRBJ2-1|TRBV7-9|TRBD1
TGTGCCAGCAGCCAAAGGGGGCAACGAGCCCGGGACTACAATGAGCAGTTCTTC
CASSQRGQRARDYNEQFF
>NA|TRBJ1-2|TRBV7-9|TRBD1
TGTGCCAGCAGCTTAAAAGGGACAGGGGGCGGCTATGGCTACACCTTC
CASSLKGTGGGYGYTF
>NA|TRBJ2-3|TRBV6-4|NA
TGTGCCAGCAGTGACTCGCCTAGGAGCACAGATACGCAGTATTTT
CASSDSPRSTDTQYF
>NA|TRBJ2-2|TRBV10-3|NA
TGTGCCATCAGCACAGGGGAGGCTGCCGGGGAGCTGTTTTTT
CAISTGEAAGELFF
>NA|TRBJ2-1|TRBV14|TRBD2
TGTGCCAGCAGCCAAGAAGGCCAGGTAACTAGCGGGAGACTGGATGAGCAGTTCTTC
CASSQEGQVTSGRLDEQFF
>NA|TRBJ2-7|TRBV6-1|TRBD2
TGTGCCAGCAGTGAAGAAGGGCCTGGTAGCGGGAGGCCACTCTCCTACGAGCAGTACTTC
CASSEEGPGSGRPLSYEQYF
>NA|TRBJ1-5|TRBV3-1/TRBV3-2|TRBD1
TGTGCCAGCAGCCAAGCGACAGGGAACAATCAGCCCCAGCATTTT
CASSQATGNNQPQHF
>NA|TRBJ2-1|TRBV7-9|TRBD2
TGTGCCAGCAGCAGTATAGCGGGAGGGCCAGTGGGTGAGCAGTTCTTC
CASSSIAGGPVGEQFF
>NA|TRBJ1-6|TRBV6-6|NA
TGTGCCAGCAGTTACCCGCAGTGGGGCTTTTCACCCCTCCACTTT
CASSYPQWGFSPLHF
>NA|TRBJ1-6|TRBV27|NA
TGTGCCACCACCTCTGGCAGGGGCAACAATAATTCACCCCTCCACTTT
CATTSGRGNNNSPLHF
>NA|TRBJ2-3|TRBV5-1|TRBD2
TGCGCCAGCAGCTTCGATCTTGGACTAGCGGAAACAGATACGCAGTATTTT
CASSFDLGLAETDTQYF
>NA|TRBJ1-1|TRBV5-6|NA
TGTGCCAGCAGCTCAACCGGGACACCGTTTGGGACTGAAGCTTTCTTT
CASSSTGTPFGTEAFF
>NA|TRBJ1-3|TRBV7-8|NA
TGTGCCAGCAGCTTAGTTGGAGTCAGTTACTCTGGAAACACCATATATTTT
CASSLVGVSYSGNTIYF
>NA|TRBJ2-6|TRBV9|NA
TGTGCCAGCAGCGCACAGGGCTCTGGGGCCAACGTCCTGACTTTC
CASSAQGSGANVLTF
>NA|TRBJ2-3|TRBV5-1|TRBD2
TGCGCCAGCAGCTTAACTAGCGGGGGGACGAGCGATACGCAGTATTTT
CASSLTSGGTSDTQYF
>NA|TRBJ1-2|TRBV10-1|NA
TGCGCCAGCAGTGTCGGACAGTACTATGGCTACACCTTC
CASSVGQYYGYTF
>NA|TRBJ1-2|TRBV19|TRBD1
TGTGCCAGTAGTAAAGGACAGGACTATGGCTACACCTTC
CASSKGQDYGYTF
>NA|TRBJ2-1|TRBV20-1|NA
TGCAGTGCCAGGGTGAATGAGCAGTTCTTC
CSARVNEQFF
>NA|TRBJ2-3|TRBV3-1/TRBV3-2|TRBD2
TGTGCCAGCAGCCAAGAAAGGGTAGCGGGGGATACGCAGTATTTT
CASSQERVAGDTQYF